This T cell receptor (beta chain) originates from a study of blood T cell repertoires in COVID-19. This clone has more than one count but fewer than ten. Clones were read by immunoSEQ multiplex PCR, and TCRdb kept only the in-frame ones, dropping some. The sample yields 200,000 to 300,000 clones, over 70% seen once. The sample consisted of peripheral blood. The receptor comes from a human donor in a cohort sampled during active COVID-19.

CDR3 residues: CASSSYRDRGTEAFF. For the CDR3, the DNA is TGTGCCAGCAGCTCTTATAGGGACAGGGGCACTGAAGCTTTCTTT. The chain carries TRBV21-1 and TRBJ1-1; the table gives TRBD1 as D, unverified against the DNA. TRBV21-1 is a pseudogene locus. There are 15 residues in the CDR3.